This is a list of T cell receptor beta chains from one sample in a study of blood T cell repertoires in COVID-19. TCRdb's copy holds only in-frame clones and misses some; the assay was immunoSEQ multiplex PCR. The sample contains over 130,000 clones, roughly 81% of which appear only once. Sequenced: peripheral blood. These receptors all come from a woman between 50 and 59 years old with active or convalescent COVID-19. CDR3s include the opening cysteine and the closing phenylalanine or tryptophan. The D gene is left open where the match is weak. Clone sizes are given selectively: once, few, many, or a class where the clone is expanded.

clone_size j_call v_call d_call cdr3_aa cdr3_nt
few TRBJ2-1 TRBV5-4 TRBD2 CASSPSGGASYNEQFF TGTGCCAGCAGCCCTAGCGGGGGGGCCTCCTACAATGAGCAGTTCTTC
once TRBJ2-5 TRBV25-1 . CASSAVGRETQYF TGTGCCAGCAGTGCGGTGGGCAGGGAGACCCAGTACTTC
. TRBJ2-3 TRBV4-3 . CASSLRLGTDTQYF TGCGCCAGCAGCTTGCGACTAGGCACAGATACGCAGTATTTT
. TRBJ1-6 TRBV11-1 TRBD1 CASSSGGAWSPLHF TGTGCCAGCAGCTCAGGGGGCGCGTGGTCACCCCTCCACTTT
few TRBJ2-7 TRBV7-2 TRBD2 CASSPLGLAGGKDEQYF TGTGCCAGCAGCCCCCTCGGACTAGCGGGAGGGAAGGACGAGCAGTACTTC
. TRBJ1-1 TRBV6-6 . CASSYSGQSTIEAFF TGTGCCAGCAGTTACTCCGGACAGTCAACCATTGAAGCTTTCTTT
. TRBJ1-1 TRBV7-2 . CASSFSTGNTEAFF TGTGCCAGCAGCTTTTCGACAGGGAACACTGAAGCTTTCTTT
. TRBJ2-1 TRBV19 TRBD2 CASRTSGSSHNEQFF TGTGCCAGTAGGACTAGCGGGAGTTCCCACAATGAGCAGTTCTTC
. TRBJ1-5 TRBV10-3 TRBD1 CAISPGQPSEPQHF TGTGCCATCAGCCCGGGACAGCCGAGCGAGCCCCAGCATTTT
. TRBJ1-2 TRBV7-2 . CASTRGGERGYTF TGTGCCAGCACTAGGGGGGGAGAGAGGGGCTACACCTTC
. TRBJ1-4 TRBV27 . CASSLWGDNEKLFF TGTGCCAGCAGTTTGTGGGGGGATAATGAAAAACTGTTTTTT
. TRBJ2-3 TRBV4-3 TRBD2 CASSQQTGGGAGDTQYF TGCGCCAGCAGCCAACAAACGGGCGGGGGGGCCGGAGATACGCAGTATTTT
. TRBJ2-3 TRBV7-9 TRBD1 CASSPDRGKDTQYF TGTGCCAGCAGTCCGGACAGGGGTAAGGATACGCAGTATTTT
. TRBJ1-1 TRBV15 TRBD1 CATSRGDGQDSWNTEAFF TGTGCCACCAGCAGAGGGGACGGACAGGACAGTTGGAACACTGAAGCTTTCTTT
few TRBJ1-1 TRBV11-2 . CASRFTRNTEAFF TGTGCCAGCAGGTTCACAAGGAACACTGAAGCTTTCTTT
. TRBJ1-1 TRBV7-9 . CASSLVSPTGTEAFF TGTGCCAGCAGCCTGGTTAGCCCCACGGGCACTGAAGCTTTCTTT
. TRBJ2-5 TRBV5-8 . CAGQGGRTLRETQYF TGTGCCGGCCAAGGAGGAAGGACCCTTCGAGAGACCCAGTACTTC
. TRBJ2-3 TRBV15 . CATSRDDLTWAGDTQYF TGTGCCACCAGCAGAGATGACCTGACCTGGGCAGGGGATACGCAGTATTTT
. TRBJ1-4 TRBV19 . CASSNPRGGSEKLFF TGTGCCAGTAGTAACCCTCGGGGGGGCAGTGAAAAACTGTTTTTT
. TRBJ1-1 TRBV9 . CASSPGGPVTEAFF TGTGCCAGCAGCCCCGGTGGGCCGGTGACTGAAGCTTTCTTT
. TRBJ1-6 TRBV19 TRBD1 CASSPGQGLYSPLHF TGTGCCAGTAGTCCCGGACAGGGGCTGTATTCACCCCTCCACTTT
. TRBJ2-5 TRBV18 . CASSPPGSGQETQYF TGTGCCAGCTCACCACCGGGCAGCGGGCAAGAGACCCAGTACTTC
. TRBJ2-3 TRBV7-2 TRBD2 CASSLALAARDTQYF TGTGCCAGCAGCTTAGCACTAGCGGCCAGGGATACGCAGTATTTT
. TRBJ1-2 TRBV27 TRBD1 CASSRRTGIGSYGYTF TGTGCCAGCAGTCGGAGGACAGGGATTGGAAGCTATGGCTACACCTTC
. TRBJ1-5 TRBV12-1 . CASTQNRRRDRGKKSNQPQHF TGTGCCAGCACCCAAAACCGGCGCCGGGACAGGGGGAAAAAGAGCAATCAGCCCCAGCATTTT
once TRBJ2-1 TRBV5-1 . CASSLDGGGSSYNEQFF TGCGCCAGCAGCTTAGACGGGGGCGGGAGTTCCTACAATGAGCAGTTCTTC
. TRBJ1-3 TRBV7-2 TRBD1 CASSPRTGRSSGNTIYF TGTGCCAGCAGCCCTCGGACAGGGAGGAGCTCTGGAAACACCATATATTTT
few TRBJ1-2 TRBV6-5 . CASSSRGGSDGYTF TGTGCCAGCAGTTCCCGGGGGGGCTCCGATGGCTACACCTTC
. TRBJ2-4 TRBV27 . CASNLTNPGVAKNIQYF TGTGCCAGCAACCTCACAAATCCGGGGGTAGCCAAAAACATTCAGTACTTC
. TRBJ2-3 TRBV16 . CAITGAHSTDTQYF TGTGCCATCACTGGGGCCCACAGCACAGATACGCAGTATTTT
. TRBJ1-4 TRBV19 . CASRKDSEEKLFF TGTGCCAGCAGAAAGGACAGCGAAGAAAAACTGTTTTTT
. TRBJ1-2 TRBV13 . CASSFLNRENYGYTF TGTGCCAGCAGCTTCCTAAACAGGGAGAACTATGGCTACACCTTC
once TRBJ1-2 TRBV4-2 . CASSQDTQAFGYTF TGTGCCAGCAGCCAAGATACCCAGGCATTTGGCTACACCTTC
. TRBJ2-5 TRBV10-1 TRBD2 CASSELYNAGGLRETQYF TGCGCCAGCAGTGAGCTTTATAATGCGGGGGGGCTTAGGGAGACCCAGTACTTC
. TRBJ1-1 TRBV28 TRBD1 CASSLGTGSTEAFF TGTGCCAGCAGTTTAGGGACAGGGTCCACTGAAGCTTTCTTT
. TRBJ1-2 TRBV6-5 TRBD1 CASSQTGTGYTF TGTGCCAGCAGTCAGACAGGGACAGGCTACACCTTC
. TRBJ1-6 TRBV2 . CASSVTDPRNSPLHF TGTGCCAGCAGTGTGACAGATCCTAGGAATTCACCCCTCCACTTT
. TRBJ1-5 TRBV7-2 . CASSFSRAQRGQPQHF TGTGCCAGCAGCTTCAGCAGGGCTCAAAGGGGTCAGCCCCAGCATTTT
. TRBJ2-1 TRBV2 TRBD2 CASSDELAGRQFF TGTGCCAGCAGTGACGAACTAGCGGGCCGGCAGTTCTTC
few TRBJ1-5 TRBV28 TRBD1 CASLTGGYQPQHF TGTGCCAGCTTAACAGGGGGCTATCAGCCCCAGCATTTT
. TRBJ2-3 TRBV19 TRBD2 CASSIEGTGGTDTQYF TGTGCCAGTAGTATAGAGGGGACGGGGGGGACAGATACGCAGTATTTT
few TRBJ2-5 TRBV5-5 . CASTPDRTQETQYF TGTGCCAGCACCCCCGACAGGACCCAAGAGACCCAGTACTTC
. TRBJ2-2 TRBV4-1 . CASSQDQAPGELFF TGCGCCAGCAGCCAAGATCAGGCGCCCGGGGAGCTGTTTTTT
. TRBJ2-7 TRBV6-2/TRBV6-3 TRBD1 CASSWDRVHSYEQYF TGTGCCAGCAGTTGGGACAGGGTCCACTCCTACGAGCAGTACTTC
. TRBJ2-7 TRBV2 TRBD2 CASRVTSGDPYEQYF TGTGCCAGCAGGGTGACTAGCGGGGACCCCTACGAGCAGTACTTC